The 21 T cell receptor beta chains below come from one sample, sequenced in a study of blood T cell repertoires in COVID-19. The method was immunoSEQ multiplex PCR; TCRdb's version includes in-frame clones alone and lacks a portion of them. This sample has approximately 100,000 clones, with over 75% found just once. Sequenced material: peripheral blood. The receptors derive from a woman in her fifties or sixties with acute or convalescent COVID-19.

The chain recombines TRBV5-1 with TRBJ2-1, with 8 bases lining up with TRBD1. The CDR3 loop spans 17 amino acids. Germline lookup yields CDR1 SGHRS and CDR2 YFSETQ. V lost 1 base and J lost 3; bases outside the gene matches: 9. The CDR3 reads CASSLLPGTGNYNEQFF. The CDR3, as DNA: TGCGCCAGCAGCTTGTTGCCCGGGACAGGTAACTACAATGAGCAGTTCTTC.

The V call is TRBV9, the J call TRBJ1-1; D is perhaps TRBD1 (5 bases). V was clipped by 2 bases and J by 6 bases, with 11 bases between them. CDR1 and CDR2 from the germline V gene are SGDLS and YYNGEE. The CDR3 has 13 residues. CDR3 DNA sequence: TGTGCCAGCAGCGTTTTGTCAGGGTCTGAAGCTTTCTTT. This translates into CASSVLSGSEAFF.

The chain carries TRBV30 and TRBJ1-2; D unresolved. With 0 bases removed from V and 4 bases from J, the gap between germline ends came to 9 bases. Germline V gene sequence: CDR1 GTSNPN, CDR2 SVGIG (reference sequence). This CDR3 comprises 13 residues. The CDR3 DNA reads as TGTGCCTGGAGTGTTGGGAGCGTCTATGGCTACACCTTC. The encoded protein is CAWSVGSVYGYTF.

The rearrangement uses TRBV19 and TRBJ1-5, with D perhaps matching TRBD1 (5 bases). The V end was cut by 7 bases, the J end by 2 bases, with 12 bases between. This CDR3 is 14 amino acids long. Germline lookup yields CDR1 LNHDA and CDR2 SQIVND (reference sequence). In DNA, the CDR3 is TGTGCCAGTAACCCCCAACAGGGCAATCAGCCCCAGCATTTT. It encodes CASNPQQGNQPQHF.

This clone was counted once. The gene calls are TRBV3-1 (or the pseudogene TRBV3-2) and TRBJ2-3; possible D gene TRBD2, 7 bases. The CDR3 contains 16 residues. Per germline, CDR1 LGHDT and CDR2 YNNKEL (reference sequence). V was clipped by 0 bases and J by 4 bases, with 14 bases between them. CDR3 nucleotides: TGTGCCAGCAGCCAAGAGAGGGGGGGCACCCCAGATACGCAGTATTTT. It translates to CASSQERGGTPDTQYF.

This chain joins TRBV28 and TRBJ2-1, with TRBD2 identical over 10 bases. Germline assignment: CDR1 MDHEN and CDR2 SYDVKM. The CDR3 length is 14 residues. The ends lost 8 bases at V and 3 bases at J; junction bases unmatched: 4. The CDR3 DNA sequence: TGTGCCAGCCCCCCTAGCGGGGGCTACAATGAGCAGTTCTTC. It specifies CASPPSGGYNEQFF.

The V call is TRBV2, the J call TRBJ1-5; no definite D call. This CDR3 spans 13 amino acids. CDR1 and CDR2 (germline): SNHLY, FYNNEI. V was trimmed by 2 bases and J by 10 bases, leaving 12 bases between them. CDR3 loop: CASSEIPNSPQHF. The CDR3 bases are TGTGCCAGCAGTGAAATCCCGAACAGCCCCCAGCATTTT.

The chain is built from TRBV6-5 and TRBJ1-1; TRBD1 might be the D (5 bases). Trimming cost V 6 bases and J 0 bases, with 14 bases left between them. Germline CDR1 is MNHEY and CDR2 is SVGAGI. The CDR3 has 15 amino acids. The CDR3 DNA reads TGTGCCAGCAGAACAGGAGTTCTCATGAACACTGAAGCTTTCTTT. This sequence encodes CASRTGVLMNTEAFF.

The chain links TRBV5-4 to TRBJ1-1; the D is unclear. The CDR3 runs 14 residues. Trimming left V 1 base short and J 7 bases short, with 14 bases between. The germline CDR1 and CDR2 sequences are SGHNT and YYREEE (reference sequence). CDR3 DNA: TGTGCCAGCAGCTTGCCTCAAACCGGGAGTGAAGCTTTCTTT. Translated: CASSLPQTGSEAFF.

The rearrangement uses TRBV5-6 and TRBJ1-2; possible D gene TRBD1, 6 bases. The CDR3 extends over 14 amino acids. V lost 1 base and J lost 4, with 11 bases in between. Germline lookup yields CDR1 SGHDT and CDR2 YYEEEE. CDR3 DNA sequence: TGTGCCAGCAGCTTGCAGGGGCCCTTCTATGGCTACACCTTC. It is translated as CASSLQGPFYGYTF.

This chain's CDR3 is CASSLDHSTGEQYF. CDR3 nucleotides: TGCGCCAGCAGCTTAGATCACAGCACAGGCGAGCAGTACTTC. The chain couples TRBV5-1 to TRBJ2-7; D may be TRBD1 (5 bases). With 2 bases removed from V and 6 bases from J, the gap between germline ends came to 15 bases. The germline CDR1 and CDR2 sequences are SGHRS and YFSETQ. The CDR3 runs to 14 residues. Based on the CDR3 plus reference TRBV5-1 and TRBJ2-7, the full variable domain is KAGVTQTPRYLIKTRGQQVTLSCSPISGHRSVSWYQQTPGQGLQFLFEYFSETQRNKGNFPGRFSGRQFSNSRSEMNVSTLELGDSALYLCASSLDHSTGEQYFGPGTRLTVT.

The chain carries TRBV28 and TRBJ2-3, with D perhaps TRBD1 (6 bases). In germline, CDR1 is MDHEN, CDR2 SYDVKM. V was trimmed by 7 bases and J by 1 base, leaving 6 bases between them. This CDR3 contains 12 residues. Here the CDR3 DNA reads TGTGCCAGCAACAGGGGCACAGATACGCAGTATTTT. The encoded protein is CASNRGTDTQYF.

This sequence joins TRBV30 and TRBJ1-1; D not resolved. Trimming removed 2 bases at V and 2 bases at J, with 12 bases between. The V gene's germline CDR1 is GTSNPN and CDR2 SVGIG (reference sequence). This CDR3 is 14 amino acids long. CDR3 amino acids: CAWSRFGGNTEAFF. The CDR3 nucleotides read TGTGCCTGGAGTAGGTTCGGAGGAAACACTGAAGCTTTCTTT.

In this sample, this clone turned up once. DNA for the CDR3: TGTGCCACTAGCGGGGGGAGCTCCTACAATGAGCAGTTCTTC. Residues: CATSGGSSYNEQFF. The chain combines TRBV24-1 with TRBJ2-1; TRBD2 matches 10 bases. Germline V gene lookup returns CDR1 KGHDR and CDR2 SFDVKD. V gave up 10 bases and J gave up 0 bases; unmatched junction bases: 2. This CDR3 has 14 amino acids.

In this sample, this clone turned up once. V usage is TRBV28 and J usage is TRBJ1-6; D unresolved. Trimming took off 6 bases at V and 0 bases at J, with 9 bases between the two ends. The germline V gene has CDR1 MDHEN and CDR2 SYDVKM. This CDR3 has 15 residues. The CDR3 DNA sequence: TGTGCCAGCAGAATGGGGAGCTCCTATAATTCACCCCTCCACTTT. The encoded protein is CASRMGSSYNSPLHF.

The DNA for the CDR3 is TGTGCCAATTCGGGAGGGGGACTCTCTGGAAACACCATATATTTT. This sequence encodes CANSGGGLSGNTIYF. The chain combines TRBV30 with TRBJ1-3, with a possible D match to TRBD1 (6 bases). The CDR3 extends over 15 amino acids. Deletions cut 8 bases from V and 0 bases from J, with 17 bases between. CDR1 is GTSNPN and CDR2 is SVGIG in the germline V gene (reference sequence).

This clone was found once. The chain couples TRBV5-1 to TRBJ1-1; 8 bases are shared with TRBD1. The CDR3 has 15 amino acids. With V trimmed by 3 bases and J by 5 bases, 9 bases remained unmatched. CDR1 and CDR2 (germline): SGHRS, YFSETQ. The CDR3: CASSSQGAGQTEAFF. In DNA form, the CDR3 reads TGCGCCAGCAGCTCCCAGGGGGCGGGACAGACTGAAGCTTTCTTT. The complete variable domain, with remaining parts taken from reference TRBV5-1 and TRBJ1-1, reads KAGVTQTPRYLIKTRGQQVTLSCSPISGHRSVSWYQQTPGQGLQFLFEYFSETQRNKGNFPGRFSGRQFSNSRSEMNVSTLELGDSALYLCASSSQGAGQTEAFFGQGTRLTVV.

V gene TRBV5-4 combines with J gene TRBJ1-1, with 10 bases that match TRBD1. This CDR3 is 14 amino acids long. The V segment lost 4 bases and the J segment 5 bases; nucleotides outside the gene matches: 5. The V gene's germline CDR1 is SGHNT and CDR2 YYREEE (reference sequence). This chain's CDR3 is CASSGTGVGTEAFF. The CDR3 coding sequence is TGTGCCAGCAGCGGGACAGGGGTGGGGACTGAAGCTTTCTTT.

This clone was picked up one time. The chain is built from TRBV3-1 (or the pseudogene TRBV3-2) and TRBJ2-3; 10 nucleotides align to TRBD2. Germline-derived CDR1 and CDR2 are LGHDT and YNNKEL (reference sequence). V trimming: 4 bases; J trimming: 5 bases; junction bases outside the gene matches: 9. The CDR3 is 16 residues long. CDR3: CASSLEASGGVDTQYF. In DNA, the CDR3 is TGTGCCAGCAGCCTTGAAGCCAGCGGGGGGGTAGATACGCAGTATTTT.

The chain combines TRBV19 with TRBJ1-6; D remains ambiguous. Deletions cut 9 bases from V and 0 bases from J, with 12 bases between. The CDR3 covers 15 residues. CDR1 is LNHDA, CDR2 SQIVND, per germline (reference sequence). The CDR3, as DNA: TGTGCCAGCCGAGGTGAGAGCTCCTATAATTCACCCCTCCACTTT. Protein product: CASRGESSYNSPLHF. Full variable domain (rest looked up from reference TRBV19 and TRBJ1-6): DGGITQSPKYLFRKEGQNVTLSCEQNLNHDAMYWYRQDPGQGLRLIYYSQIVNDFQKGDIAEGYSVSREKKESFPLTVTSAQKNPTAFYLCASRGESSYNSPLHFGNGTRLTVT.

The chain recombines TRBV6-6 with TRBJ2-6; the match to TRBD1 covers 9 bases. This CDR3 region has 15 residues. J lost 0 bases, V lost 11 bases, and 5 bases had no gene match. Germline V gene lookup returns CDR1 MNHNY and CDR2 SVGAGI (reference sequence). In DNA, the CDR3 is TGTGCCGGGGGGGACAGGGTCTCTGGGGCCAACGTCCTGACTTTC. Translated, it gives CAGGDRVSGANVLTF.